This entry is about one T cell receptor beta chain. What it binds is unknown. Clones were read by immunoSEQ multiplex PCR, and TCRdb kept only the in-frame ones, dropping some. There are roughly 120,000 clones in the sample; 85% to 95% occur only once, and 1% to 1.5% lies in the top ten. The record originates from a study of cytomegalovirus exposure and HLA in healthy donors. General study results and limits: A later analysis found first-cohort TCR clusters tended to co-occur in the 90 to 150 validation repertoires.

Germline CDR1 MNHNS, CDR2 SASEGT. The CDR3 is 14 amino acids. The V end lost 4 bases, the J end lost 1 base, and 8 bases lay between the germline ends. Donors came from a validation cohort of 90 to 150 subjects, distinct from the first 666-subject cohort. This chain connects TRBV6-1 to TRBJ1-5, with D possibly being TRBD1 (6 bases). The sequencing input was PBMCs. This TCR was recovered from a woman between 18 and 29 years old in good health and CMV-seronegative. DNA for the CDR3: TGTGCCAGCAGTGCCACAGGGAGCAATCAGCCCCAGCATTTT. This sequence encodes CASSATGSNQPQHF.